These T cell receptor beta chains were read from a single sample in a study of blood T cell repertoires in COVID-19. TCRdb keeps only in-frame clones here, not all; method: immunoSEQ multiplex PCR. The sample lists 190,000 or so clones, approximately 82% occurring once. Sequences were obtained from peripheral blood. The receptors were gathered from a human donor with acute or convalescent COVID-19. The donor label of this sample is uncertain. The CDR3 runs from the conserved cysteine through the conserved F or W. The D gene is left open where the match is weak. Size is omitted from some rows. Given values are once, few, many or a class for expanded clones.

CDR3: CASSLGLGPGIGEAFF
DNA: TGTGCCAGCAGCTTGGGGTTGGGGCCCGGCATAGGTGAAGCTTTCTTT
V: TRBV5-6
size: NA
length: 16
J: TRBJ1-1
D: NA

CDR3: CAWIMTGGANTIYF
DNA: TGTGCCTGGATTATGACAGGGGGAGCGAACACCATATATTTT
V: TRBV30
size: few
length: 14
J: TRBJ1-3
D: TRBD1

CDR3: CASSYSNRPMNTEAFF
DNA: TGTGCCAGCAGTTACTCGAACAGGCCGATGAACACTGAAGCTTTCTTT
V: TRBV6-2/TRBV6-3
size: NA
length: 16
J: TRBJ1-1
D: NA

CDR3: CASESRGLGQETQYF
DNA: TGTGCCAGCGAGAGTAGGGGGCTGGGTCAAGAGACCCAGTACTTC
V: TRBV27
size: NA
length: 15
J: TRBJ2-5
D: TRBD1

CDR3: CASSSFSGGVGGYTF
DNA: TGTGCCAGCAGTTCCTTTTCAGGGGGCGTGGGTGGCTACACCTTC
V: TRBV27
size: NA
length: 15
J: TRBJ1-2
D: TRBD1

CDR3: CASSLGGGPTEGYTF
DNA: TGTGCCAGCAGCTTAGGAGGGGGCCCCACGGAGGGCTACACCTTC
V: TRBV7-2
size: NA
length: 15
J: TRBJ1-2
D: TRBD1

CDR3: CASSYSGTDSYEQYF
DNA: TGTGCCAGCAGTTACTCGGGGACTGATTCCTACGAGCAGTACTTC
V: TRBV6-5
size: NA
length: 15
J: TRBJ2-7
D: NA

CDR3: CASSLTGGYEQYF
DNA: TGTGCCAGCAGCTTAACAGGGGGCTACGAGCAGTACTTC
V: TRBV7-9
size: NA
length: 13
J: TRBJ2-7
D: TRBD1

CDR3: CAWTGRSRLPIYF
DNA: TGTGCCTGGACAGGGCGCTCGCGCCTTCCCATATATTTT
V: TRBV30
size: NA
length: 13
J: TRBJ1-3
D: NA

CDR3: CASSYRAGDSYEQYF
DNA: TGTGCCAGCAGCTATAGAGCGGGTGACAGCTACGAGCAGTACTTC
V: TRBV7-2
size: few
length: 15
J: TRBJ2-7
D: NA

CDR3: CASSIDLGQWNTEAFF
DNA: TGTGCCAGTAGTATAGATCTCGGACAGTGGAACACTGAAGCTTTCTTT
V: TRBV19
size: NA
length: 16
J: TRBJ1-1
D: NA

CDR3: CASSYGTATEAFF
DNA: TGTGCCAGCAGTTACGGGACAGCTACTGAAGCTTTCTTT
V: TRBV6-5
size: NA
length: 13
J: TRBJ1-1
D: TRBD1

CDR3: CASSLGPRRLAGHEQFF
DNA: TGTGCCAGCAGCTTGGGACCCCGGCGACTAGCGGGACATGAGCAGTTCTTC
V: TRBV5-6
size: NA
length: 17
J: TRBJ2-1
D: TRBD2

CDR3: CASSQTTQGDIQYF
DNA: TGTGCCAGCAGCCAGACCACACAGGGGGACATTCAGTACTTC
V: TRBV9
size: NA
length: 14
J: TRBJ2-4
D: TRBD1

CDR3: CASSVDRAQPQHF
DNA: TGTGCCAGTAGTGTGGACAGGGCACAGCCCCAGCATTTT
V: TRBV19
size: NA
length: 13
J: TRBJ1-5
D: TRBD1

CDR3: CATSDSSSGGREQFF
DNA: TGTGCCACCAGTGATTCCTCCTCCGGGGGTCGTGAGCAGTTCTTC
V: TRBV24-1
size: NA
length: 15
J: TRBJ2-1
D: NA

CDR3: CASRIAGTGAVEQFF
DNA: TGCGCCAGCAGAATAGCGGGAACGGGTGCGGTTGAGCAGTTCTTC
V: TRBV5-1
size: NA
length: 15
J: TRBJ2-1
D: TRBD2

CDR3: CASSQGRTAGYTF
DNA: TGTGCCAGCAGCCAAGGTCGGACAGCTGGCTACACCTTC
V: TRBV3-1/TRBV3-2
size: NA
length: 13
J: TRBJ1-2
D: NA

CDR3: CASAGDRVNTGELFF
DNA: TGCGCCAGCGCTGGGGACAGGGTGAACACCGGGGAGCTGTTTTTT
V: TRBV5-1
size: few
length: 15
J: TRBJ2-2
D: TRBD1

CDR3: CASSLGVRGKQYF
DNA: TGTGCCAGCAGCTTAGGAGTTCGGGGGAAGCAGTACTTC
V: TRBV7-2
size: NA
length: 13
J: TRBJ2-7
D: NA

CDR3: CASSQGVHTEAFF
DNA: TGTGCCAGCAGTCAGGGGGTTCACACTGAAGCTTTCTTT
V: TRBV12-3/TRBV12-4
size: NA
length: 13
J: TRBJ1-1
D: TRBD1

CDR3: CASSLGLAGGGTGELFF
DNA: TGCGCCAGCAGCTTGGGACTAGCGGGAGGAGGCACCGGGGAGCTGTTTTTT
V: TRBV5-1
size: once
length: 17
J: TRBJ2-2
D: TRBD2

CDR3: CSVGQGLNTEAFF
DNA: TGCAGCGTCGGACAGGGGTTGAACACTGAAGCTTTCTTT
V: TRBV29-1
size: NA
length: 13
J: TRBJ1-1
D: TRBD1

CDR3: CASSFSGVDTQYF
DNA: TGCGCCAGCAGCTTTTCGGGAGTGGATACGCAGTATTTT
V: TRBV5-1
size: NA
length: 13
J: TRBJ2-3
D: NA

CDR3: CASSLGGQGLRSGNTIYF
DNA: TGTGCCAGCAGCTTAGGAGGCCAGGGATTACGCTCTGGAAACACCATATATTTT
V: TRBV7-9
size: NA
length: 18
J: TRBJ1-3
D: NA

CDR3: CASSSQRSYNEKLFF
DNA: TGTGCCAGCAGCAGCCAACGGTCTTACAATGAAAAACTGTTTTTT
V: TRBV9
size: NA
length: 15
J: TRBJ1-4
D: NA

CDR3: CASSQSGGGNTEAFF
DNA: TGTGCCAGCAGCCAGTCAGGGGGAGGTAACACTGAAGCTTTCTTT
V: TRBV3-1/TRBV3-2
size: NA
length: 15
J: TRBJ1-1
D: TRBD1

CDR3: CASSRGLAGAAYEQYF
DNA: TGTGCCAGCAGTCGGGGACTAGCGGGTGCAGCCTACGAGCAGTACTTC
V: TRBV6-2/TRBV6-3
size: NA
length: 16
J: TRBJ2-7
D: TRBD2

CDR3: CASSVVIWRTGYEKLFF
DNA: TGTGCCAGCAGCGTAGTAATCTGGAGGACAGGTTATGAAAAACTGTTTTTT
V: TRBV9
size: once
length: 17
J: TRBJ1-4
D: TRBD1

CDR3: CASSFGQGASGYTF
DNA: TGTGCCAGCAGCTTCGGACAGGGGGCGAGTGGCTACACCTTC
V: TRBV5-4
size: NA
length: 14
J: TRBJ1-2
D: TRBD1

CDR3: CSVARVGGGQYF
DNA: TGCAGCGTTGCCCGTGTGGGGGGTGGACAGTACTTC
V: TRBV29-1
size: NA
length: 12
J: TRBJ2-7
D: NA

CDR3: CAISPTGEVQPQHF
DNA: TGTGCCATCAGTCCAACAGGGGAGGTTCAGCCCCAGCATTTT
V: TRBV10-3
size: medium-sized
length: 14
J: TRBJ1-5
D: TRBD1